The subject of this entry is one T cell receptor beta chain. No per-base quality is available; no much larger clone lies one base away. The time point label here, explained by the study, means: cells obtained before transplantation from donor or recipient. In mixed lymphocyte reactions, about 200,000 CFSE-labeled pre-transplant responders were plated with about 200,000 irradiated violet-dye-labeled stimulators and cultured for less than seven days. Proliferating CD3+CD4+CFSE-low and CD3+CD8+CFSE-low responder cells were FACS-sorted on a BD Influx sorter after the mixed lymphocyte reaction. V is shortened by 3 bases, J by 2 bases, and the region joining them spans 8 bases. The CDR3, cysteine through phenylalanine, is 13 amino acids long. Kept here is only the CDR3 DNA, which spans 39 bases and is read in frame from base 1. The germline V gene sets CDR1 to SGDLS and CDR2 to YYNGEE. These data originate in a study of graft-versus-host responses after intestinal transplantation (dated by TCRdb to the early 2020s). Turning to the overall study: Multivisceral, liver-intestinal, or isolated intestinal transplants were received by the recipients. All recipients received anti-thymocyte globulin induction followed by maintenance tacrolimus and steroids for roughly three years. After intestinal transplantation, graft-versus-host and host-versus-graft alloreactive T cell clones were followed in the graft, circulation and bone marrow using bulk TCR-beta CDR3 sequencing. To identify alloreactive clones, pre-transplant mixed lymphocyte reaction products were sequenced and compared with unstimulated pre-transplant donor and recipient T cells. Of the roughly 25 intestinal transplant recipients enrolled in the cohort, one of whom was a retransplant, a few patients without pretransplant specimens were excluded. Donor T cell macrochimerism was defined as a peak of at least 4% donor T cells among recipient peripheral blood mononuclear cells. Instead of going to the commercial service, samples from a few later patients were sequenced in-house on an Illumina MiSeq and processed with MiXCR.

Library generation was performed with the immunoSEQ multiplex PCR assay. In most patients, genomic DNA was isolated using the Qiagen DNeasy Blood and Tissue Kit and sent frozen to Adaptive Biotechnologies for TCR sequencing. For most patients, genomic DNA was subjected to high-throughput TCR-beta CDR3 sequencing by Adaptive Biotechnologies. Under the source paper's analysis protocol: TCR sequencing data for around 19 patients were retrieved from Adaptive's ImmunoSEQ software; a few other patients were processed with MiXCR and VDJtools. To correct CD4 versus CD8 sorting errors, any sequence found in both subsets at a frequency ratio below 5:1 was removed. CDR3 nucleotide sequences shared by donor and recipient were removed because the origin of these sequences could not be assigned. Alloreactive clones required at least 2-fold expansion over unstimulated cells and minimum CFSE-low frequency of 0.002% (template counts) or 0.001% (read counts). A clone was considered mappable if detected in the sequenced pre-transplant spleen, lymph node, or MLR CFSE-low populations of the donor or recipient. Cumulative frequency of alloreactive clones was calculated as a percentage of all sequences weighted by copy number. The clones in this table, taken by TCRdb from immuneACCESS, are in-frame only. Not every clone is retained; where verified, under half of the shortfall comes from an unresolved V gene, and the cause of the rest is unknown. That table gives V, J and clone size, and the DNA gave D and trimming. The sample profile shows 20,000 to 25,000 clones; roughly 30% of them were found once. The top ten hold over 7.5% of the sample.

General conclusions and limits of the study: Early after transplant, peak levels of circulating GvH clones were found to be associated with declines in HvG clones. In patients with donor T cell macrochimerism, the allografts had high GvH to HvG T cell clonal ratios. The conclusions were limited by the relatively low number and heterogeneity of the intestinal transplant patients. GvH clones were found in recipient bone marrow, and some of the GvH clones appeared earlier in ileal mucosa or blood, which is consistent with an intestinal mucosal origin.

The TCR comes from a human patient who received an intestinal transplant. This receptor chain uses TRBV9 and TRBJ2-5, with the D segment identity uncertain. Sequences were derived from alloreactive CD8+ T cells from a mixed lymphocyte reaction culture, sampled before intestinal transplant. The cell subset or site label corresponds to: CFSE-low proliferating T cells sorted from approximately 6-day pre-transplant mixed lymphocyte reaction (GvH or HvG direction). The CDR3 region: CASSGGWQETQYF. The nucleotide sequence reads TGTGCCAGCAGCGGGGGATGGCAAGAGACCCAGTACTTC.